The 9 T cell receptor beta chains reported below all come from one sample, sequenced in a study of Ad26.COV2.S vaccination and SARS-CoV-2 variants. Assay used: immunoSEQ multiplex PCR; TCRdb lists only in-frame clones, some missing. The sample has approximately 410,000 clones, around 89% seen once. Indicated treatment: around 19 received Ad26.COV2.S at low or high dose, single or two shots; 5 received placebo; per-sample allocation not given. All samples were drawn on day 63, counting from the first vaccine or placebo injection. This material consisted of peripheral blood, taken in a trial of Ad26.COV2.S vaccine versus placebo. The source of these receptors is a person between 18 and 59 years old who received the Ad26.COV2.S COVID-19 vaccine or a placebo.

This chain uses TRBV19 with TRBJ1-1; D may be TRBD1 (6 bases). The CDR3 has 16 residues. Trimming shortened V by 2 bases and J by 0 bases, and 13 bases separated the two germline ends. Germline V gene sequence: CDR1 LNHDA, CDR2 SQIVND (reference sequence). The CDR3 DNA sequence: TGTGCCAGTAGTATATTTCGTGGACAGCTGAACACTGAAGCTTTCTTT. Its protein is CASSIFRGQLNTEAFF.

V and J are TRBV6-6 and TRBJ2-7, with D possibly being TRBD1 (6 bases). The CDR3 runs 15 residues. The germline V and J ends were trimmed by 3 bases and 2 bases, with 14 bases remaining between them. CDR1 and CDR2 from the germline V gene are MNHNY and SVGAGI (reference sequence). In nucleotides, the CDR3 is TGTGCCAGCAGTTATTCGGACAGATCAACCTACGAGCAGTACTTC. This encodes CASSYSDRSTYEQYF.

The chain links TRBV6-2 or TRBV6-3 to TRBJ1-1; D gene uncertain. Germline V CDR1 and CDR2: MNHEY, SVGEGT. V lost 5 bases and J 1 base, leaving 11 bases between the germline ends. This CDR3 is 14 amino acids long. CDR3 in amino acids: CASSTPRENTEAFF. DNA of the CDR3: TGTGCCAGCAGTACCCCACGGGAGAACACTGAAGCTTTCTTT.

This rearrangement joins TRBV9 to TRBJ2-7; no firm D call. The CDR3 covers 14 residues. The germline V and J ends were trimmed by 0 bases and 0 bases, with 7 bases remaining between them. Germline V gene data show CDR1 as SGDLS and CDR2 as YYNGEE. The CDR3 DNA is TGTGCCAGCAGCGTAGACGGAGCCTCCTACGAGCAGTACTTC. This gives the protein CASSVDGASYEQYF.

The CDR3 reads CASSRGYAYEQYF. CDR3 bases: TGTGCCAGCAGCCGGGGGTATGCCTACGAGCAGTACTTC. This sequence joins TRBV21-1 and TRBJ2-7; TRBD2, the table's D call, lacks a check against the DNA. TRBV21-1 corresponds to a pseudogene. The CDR3 runs 13 residues.

The J gene is TRBJ1-5, the V gene TRBV20-1; D remains ambiguous. The CDR3 is made up of 15 amino acids. The V gene's germline CDR1 is DFQATT and CDR2 SNEGSKA (reference sequence). V was cut by 3 bases and J by 4 bases, with 16 bases left in between. The CDR3, as DNA: TGCAGTGCTAGTGGATCCGGGTTTGCAAATCAGCCCCAGCATTTT. Protein: CSASGSGFANQPQHF.

The chain combines TRBV7-2 with TRBJ2-2, with a possible D match to TRBD1 (5 bases). The germline V gene has CDR1 SGHTA and CDR2 FQGNSA. V lost 7 bases, J lost 5 bases, and 17 bases lay in between. The CDR3 runs to 15 residues. The CDR3 nucleotides read TGTGCCAGCACCTCCCGAAGGGGCGTGACCGGGGAGCTGTTTTTT. Translating gives CASTSRRGVTGELFF.

The V and J genes are TRBV19 and TRBJ1-2; D not resolved. There are 15 residues in the CDR3. V was pared by 3 bases and J by 4 bases, with 15 bases between. In germline, CDR1 is LNHDA, CDR2 SQIVND (reference sequence). The CDR3 loop is CASSIWAEGFYGYTF. The CDR3 DNA is TGTGCCAGTAGTATTTGGGCAGAAGGCTTCTATGGCTACACCTTC.

The rearrangement uses TRBV6-5 and TRBJ2-5; 8 positions match TRBD1. V was pared by 6 bases and J by 4 bases, with 7 bases of the junction left unmatched. Per the germline V gene, CDR1 is MNHEY and CDR2 is SVGAGI. This CDR3 has 14 residues. The chain's CDR3 is CASRQDRERETQYF. The CDR3 nucleotides are TGTGCCAGCAGACAGGACAGGGAACGAGAGACCCAGTACTTC.